This TCR beta chain was observed in a study of T cells in Graves' hyperthyroidism and ophthalmopathy. Amplified TCR beta CDR3 regions came from RNA transcripts. Initially, a first-round RT-PCR of the TCR CDR3 employed the HTBI primer set. One entry per CDR3 protein, called by TCRdb with MiXCR from the multiplex PCR reads. The sample lists about 540,000 distinct CDR3 sequences; 46% were seen once. This clonotype was seen a few times. Trimming pared 6 bases from V and 1 base from J, leaving 15 bases between. The CDR3 is 15 amino acids. Germline V gene lookup returns CDR1 SNHLY and CDR2 FYNNEI. Source material: peripheral blood or thyroid tissue (not recorded which). The clonotype was recovered from a young woman with Graves' hyperthyroidism. V usage is TRBV2 and J usage is TRBJ1-1; D is undetermined. CDR3 DNA: TGTGCCAGCAGCCAAGTTTGGAGGAAGAACACTGAAGCTTTCTTT. The encoded protein is CASSQVWRKNTEAFF.